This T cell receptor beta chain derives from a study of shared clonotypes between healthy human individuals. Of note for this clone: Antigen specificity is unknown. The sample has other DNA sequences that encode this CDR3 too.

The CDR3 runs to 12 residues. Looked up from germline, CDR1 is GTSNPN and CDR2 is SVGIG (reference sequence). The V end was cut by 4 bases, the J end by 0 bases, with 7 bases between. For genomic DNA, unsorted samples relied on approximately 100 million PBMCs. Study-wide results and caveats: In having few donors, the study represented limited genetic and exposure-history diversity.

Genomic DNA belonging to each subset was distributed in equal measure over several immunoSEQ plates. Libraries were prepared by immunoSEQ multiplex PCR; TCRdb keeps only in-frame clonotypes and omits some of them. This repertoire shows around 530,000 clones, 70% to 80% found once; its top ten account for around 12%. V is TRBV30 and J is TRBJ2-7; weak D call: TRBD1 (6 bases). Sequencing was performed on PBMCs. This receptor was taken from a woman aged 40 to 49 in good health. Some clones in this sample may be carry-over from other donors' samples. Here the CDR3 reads CAWTGDSYEQYF. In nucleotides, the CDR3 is TGTGCCTGGACAGGGGACTCCTACGAGCAGTACTTC.